This TCR beta chain was retrieved from a study of OX40 agonist ivuxolimab in advanced cancers. Study-level points and caveats: Expanded clones belonging to CD8+ T cells outnumbered, on average, those of CD4+.

For this clone: Its antigen is undetermined.

Data came from immunoSEQ multiplex PCR; TCRdb stores just in-frame clones and leaves some out. The table shows some 70,000 clones, with roughly 86% occurring only once. The sample in question was CD4+ or CD8+ T cells sorted from blood, obtained in a trial of the OX40 agonist ivuxolimab. The sequence came from an adult with an advanced solid tumor such as melanoma, head and neck, liver or kidney cancer.

The CDR3 DNA reads as TGCGCCAGCAGTGAGGGACAGTGGGGTGAAAAACTGTTTTTT. Translation gives CASSEGQWGEKLFF. The V gene is TRBV10-2, the J gene TRBJ1-4; possible D gene TRBD1, 6 bases. This CDR3 region has 14 residues. Germline CDR1 WSHSY, CDR2 SAAADI. Between the trimmed V and J ends, which lost 2 bases and 7 bases, there was a span of 11 bases.